A single sample is the source of the 6 T cell receptor beta chains below, sequenced in a study of Tregs in tolerant kidney transplant recipients. The assay was immunoSEQ multiplex PCR, and TCRdb's table has in-frame clones only and misses some. The sample lists nearly 95,000 clones, 93% occurring once. This material consisted of CD4+ T cells from blood, taken before the transplant. These receptors were collected from a human donor who received a combined kidney and bone marrow transplant.

This clone was picked up one time. The rearrangement joins TRBV9 to TRBJ1-2; a weak D match, TRBD1 (5 bases). V was cut by 6 bases and J by 3 bases, with 9 bases left in between. CDR3 length: 12 residues. Germline lookup yields CDR1 SGDLS and CDR2 YYNGEE. This CDR3 is CASTGGDYGYTF. The CDR3, as DNA: TGTGCCAGCACCGGGGGGGACTATGGCTACACCTTC.

The rearrangement joins TRBV30 to TRBJ2-5; 10 bases map to TRBD2. V trimming: 0 bases; J trimming: 5 bases; junction bases outside the gene matches: 9. The germline V gene has CDR1 GTSNPN and CDR2 SVGIG (reference sequence). This CDR3 region has 16 residues. For the CDR3, the DNA is TGTGCCTGGAGTGTACAAAGCGGGGGGGCCACGGAGACCCAGTACTTC. Protein product: CAWSVQSGGATETQYF.

This chain joins TRBV30 and TRBJ1-6, with no clear D. V lost 2 bases and J lost 10, with 6 bases in between. The CDR3 covers 11 residues. Germline V gene sequence: CDR1 GTSNPN, CDR2 SVGIG (reference sequence). CDR3 in DNA: TGTGCCTGGAGTCGGAGCTCACCCCTCCACTTT. Translating gives CAWSRSSPLHF.

As regards this clone: Other DNA sequences in this specimen translate into the identical CDR3. CDR3 residues: CAWSQGYEQYF. Here the CDR3 DNA reads TGTGCCTGGAGTCAGGGTTACGAGCAGTACTTC. The rearrangement links TRBV30 to TRBJ2-7; TRBD1 is a possible D gene (5 bases). Germline CDR1 and CDR2: GTSNPN and SVGIG (reference sequence). V dropped 2 bases and J dropped 4 bases, with 6 bases sitting between them. The CDR3 contains 11 residues.

The gene calls are TRBV15 and TRBJ1-4, with D possibly matching TRBD1 (5 bases). The V gene's germline CDR1 is LNHNV and CDR2 YYDKDF (reference sequence). This CDR3 is 17 amino acids long. V dropped 0 bases and J dropped 2 bases, with 13 bases sitting between them. In DNA, the CDR3 is TGTGCCACCAGCAGAGATCGGTTAGGGGCGACTAATGAAAAACTGTTTTTT. Protein product: CATSRDRLGATNEKLFF.

V and J are TRBV19 and TRBJ1-4; 8 nucleotides match TRBD1. V shed 8 bases and J 4 bases; nucleotides not matched to a gene: 9. In germline, CDR1 is LNHDA, CDR2 SQIVND (reference sequence). The CDR3 consists of 15 residues. DNA for the CDR3: TGTGCCAGTGCCCGGGACAGGACTTATAATGAAAAACTGTTTTTT. Amino acids: CASARDRTYNEKLFF.